This T cell receptor beta chain was identified during a study of T cell responses to AZD1222 COVID-19 vaccine. Generated by immunoSEQ multiplex PCR, the TCRdb table keeps only in-frame clones and is missing some. The repertoire holds about 170,000 clones, with 80% to 95% as singletons. Germline CDR1 SEHNR, CDR2 FQNEAQ (reference sequence). This CDR3 region has 12 residues. Trimming left V 7 bases short and J 3 bases short, with 8 bases between. The chain combines TRBV7-9 with TRBJ2-3; weak D call: TRBD2 (6 bases). The receptor comes from an adult in good health. Sequences were derived from peripheral blood, sampled on day 0 of AZD1222 vaccination. The CDR3 bases are TGTGCCAGCAATCTAGCGACAGATACGCAGTATTTT. It translates to CASNLATDTQYF. Supplemented by reference TRBV7-9 and TRBJ2-3, the full variable domain reads DTGVSQNPRHKITKRGQNVTFRCDPISEHNRLYWYRQTLGQGPEFLTYFQNEAQLEKSRLLSDRFSAERPKGSFSTLEIQRTEQGDSAMYLCASNLATDTQYFGPGTRLTVL.